These 22 T cell receptor beta chains originate from one sample sequenced in a study of persistence of HIV-infected CD4 T cells. Lysates of CMV-infected fibroblasts at approximately 9.6 ug/mL stimulated these cells. CD40L-negative CD69-negative CD45RO-high memory CD4+ T cells were sorted as populations depleted of antigen-responding cells. This was the immunoSEQ version 4 assay in survey mode. The protocol was immunoSEQ multiplex PCR, while the TCRdb copy is restricted to in-frame clones and leaves out a portion. This sample has more than 25,000 clones, with around 80% found just once. These receptors' antigens are unknown. The material sequenced was CD4+ T cells sorted from PBMCs after 18-hour stimulation, taken from a patient who received antiretroviral therapy. The receptor source for this set is an adult woman with HIV who was CMV-seropositive.

J is TRBJ2-2 and V is TRBV10-1; D is uncertain. Germline CDR1 WNHNN, CDR2 SYGVQD (reference sequence). This CDR3 comprises 12 residues. Trimming cost V 6 bases and J 4 bases, with 6 bases left between them. DNA of the CDR3: TGCGCCAGCAGCCCCACCACCGGGGAGCTGTTTTTT. Translated: CASSPTTGELFF.

This clone was seen only a few times. The chain carries TRBV4-2 and TRBJ1-6; TRBD1 agrees at 7 bases. J lost 0 bases, V lost 1 base, and 6 bases had no gene match. Per germline, CDR1 LGHNA and CDR2 YNFKEQ. This CDR3 has 18 amino acids. The CDR3 protein is CASSQANRGSSYNSPLHF. For the CDR3, the DNA is TGTGCCAGCAGCCAAGCGAACAGGGGAAGCTCCTATAATTCACCCCTCCACTTT.

Written as DNA, the CDR3 is TGTGCCAGTGGGTTGGGGCGCTCTGGAAACACCATATATTTT. Protein sequence: CASGLGRSGNTIYF. This chain joins TRBV6-5 and TRBJ1-3, with D possibly TRBD1 on 5 matching bases. V shed 9 bases and J shed 0 bases, with 12 bases lying between them. The CDR3 length is 14 residues. Germline CDR1 and CDR2: MNHEY and SVGAGI.

This chain links TRBV6-6 with TRBJ2-7, with D possibly TRBD1 on 5 matching bases. V lost 4 bases, J lost 2 bases, and 6 bases lay in between. The germline V gene encodes CDR1 MNHNY and CDR2 SVGAGI (reference sequence). The CDR3 sequence is 12 residues long. The DNA of the CDR3 is TGTGCCAGCAGTTCGACAGCCTACGAGCAGTACGTC. Its protein is CASSSTAYEQYV.

The rearrangement joins TRBV2 to TRBJ1-2, with D maybe TRBD1 (6 bases). Trimming stripped 7 bases from V and 7 bases from J, with 25 bases between. CDR3 length: 16 amino acids. CDR1 is SNHLY and CDR2 is FYNNEI in the germline V gene. Written as DNA, the CDR3 is TGTGCCAGCACCCAAAGGGACACCCGGTTTAGGAGTGGCTACACCTTC. It yields the protein CASTQRDTRFRSGYTF. Full variable domain (missing parts from reference TRBV2 and TRBJ1-2): EPEVTQTPSHQVTQMGQEVILRCVPISNHLYFYWYRQILGQKVEFLVSFYNNEISEKSEIFDDQFSVERPDGSNFTLKIRSTKLEDSAMYFCASTQRDTRFRSGYTFGSGTRLTVV.

The rearrangement uses TRBV6-1 and TRBJ2-7, with a tentative D call TRBD1 (6 bases). V was shortened by 3 bases and J by 2 bases, with 17 bases between the two germline ends. From germline, CDR1 is MNHNS and CDR2 SASEGT. The CDR3 is 16 residues long. The CDR3 nucleotides are TGTGCCAGCAGTGACCCCCGGACAGTTTCCACCTACGAGCAGTACGTC. Its protein is CASSDPRTVSTYEQYV.

V gene TRBV7-2 combines with J gene TRBJ2-5; D gene unclear. CDR1 and CDR2 from the germline V gene are SGHTA and FQGNSA. Trimming took 8 bases from V and 5 from J, leaving 9 bases between them. CDR3 size: 11 residues. The CDR3 DNA sequence: TGTGCCAGCGGGGTGGGGGAGACCCAGTACTTC. Translating it yields CASGVGETQYF.

J is TRBJ2-3 and V is TRBV5-1; weak D call: TRBD1 (5 bases). This CDR3 comprises 12 residues. CDR1 is SGHRS and CDR2 is YFSETQ in the germline V gene. Trimming removed 5 bases at V and 4 bases at J, with 8 bases between. CDR3 bases: TGCGCCAGCAGGGCAGGGTCAGATACGCAGTATTTT. Translation gives CASRAGSDTQYF.

J is TRBJ1-2 and V is TRBV6-5; no clear D gene. This CDR3 contains 13 residues. V lost 3 bases, J lost 3 bases, and 8 bases lay in between. Germline V gives CDR1 MNHEY, CDR2 SVGAGI. The chain's CDR3 is CASSYGQYYGYTF. The CDR3 bases are TGTGCCAGCAGTTATGGGCAGTACTATGGCTACACCTTC.

This chain connects TRBV2 to TRBJ1-1; tentatively, D is TRBD1 (5 bases). The CDR3 is 15 residues long. Per germline, CDR1 SNHLY and CDR2 FYNNEI. The V end lost 8 bases, the J end lost 4 bases, and 20 bases lay between the germline ends. The chain's CDR3 is CASREQDTPGTEAFF. Here the CDR3 DNA reads TGTGCCAGCCGGGAACAGGACACCCCGGGCACTGAAGCTTTCTTT.

The chain uses TRBV19 and TRBJ2-3; 12 nucleotides line up with TRBD1. The CDR3 spans 17 residues. V was clipped by 5 bases and J by 8 bases; unmatched bases: 14. Per the germline V gene, CDR1 is LNHDA and CDR2 is SQIVND (reference sequence). For the CDR3, the DNA is TGTGCCAGTAGTGGTGCACCGGGACAGGGGGCGCAGGGTACGCAGTATTTT. This translates into CASSGAPGQGAQGTQYF. The whole variable domain, remainder taken from reference TRBV19 and TRBJ2-3, is DGGITQSPKYLFRKEGQNVTLSCEQNLNHDAMYWYRQDPGQGLRLIYYSQIVNDFQKGDIAEGYSVSREKKESFPLTVTSAQKNPTAFYLCASSGAPGQGAQGTQYFGPGTRLTVL.

The chain recombines TRBV2 with TRBJ2-5; no clear D gene. Germline CDR1 and CDR2: SNHLY and FYNNEI. This CDR3 comprises 13 residues. Deletions cut 7 bases from V and 5 bases from J, with 14 bases between. The CDR3 loop is CASNGGWSETQYF. In DNA form, the CDR3 reads TGTGCCAGCAATGGTGGGTGGAGTGAGACCCAGTACTTC. The full variable domain, its missing parts supplied by reference TRBV2 and TRBJ2-5, is EPEVTQTPSHQVTQMGQEVILRCVPISNHLYFYWYRQILGQKVEFLVSFYNNEISEKSEIFDDQFSVERPDGSNFTLKIRSTKLEDSAMYFCASNGGWSETQYFGPGTRLLVL.

This chain joins TRBV12-3 or TRBV12-4 and TRBJ1-5, with a weak D call TRBD1 (5 bases). The ends were cut back, 4 bases at V and 5 bases at J, with 9 bases in the middle. The CDR3 is 13 residues long. The CDR3 reads CASSYRGYQPQHF. The CDR3 coding sequence is TGTGCCAGCAGTTACCGGGGCTATCAGCCCCAGCATTTT.

The chain couples TRBV7-9 to TRBJ1-1; D not certain. Germline CDR1 reads SEHNR; CDR2 reads FQNEAQ (reference sequence). The V and J ends lost 7 bases and 4 bases respectively, with 19 bases between them. The CDR3 has 15 amino acids. CDR3: CASTPSRGPVTEAFF. DNA for the CDR3: TGTGCCAGCACCCCATCCCGAGGCCCGGTCACTGAAGCTTTCTTT.

CDR3 amino acids: CASRRTRDSPLHF. The DNA for the CDR3 is TGTGCCAGCAGAAGAACCAGGGATTCACCCCTCCACTTT. The chain is built from TRBV6-5 and TRBJ1-6; D might be TRBD1 (5 bases). The CDR3 is 13 amino acids. Germline lookup yields CDR1 MNHEY and CDR2 SVGAGI. The germline V and J ends were trimmed by 6 bases and 8 bases, with 11 bases remaining between them.

This chain links TRBV12-3 or TRBV12-4 with TRBJ1-2, with D unresolved. V shed 5 bases and J shed 4 bases, with 8 bases lying between them. The CDR3 spans 12 residues. CDR3 in amino acids: CASSLPPYGYTF. Here the CDR3 DNA reads TGTGCCAGCAGTCTCCCGCCCTATGGCTACACCTTC.

The chain combines TRBV19 with TRBJ1-1, with D tentatively TRBD1 (5 bases). Germline lookup yields CDR1 LNHDA and CDR2 SQIVND (reference sequence). The length of the CDR3 is 14 residues. V gave up 5 bases and J gave up 5 bases, with 15 bases separating them. In DNA, the CDR3 is TGTGCCAGTAGTTGGGGGAATCAGGAAACTGAAGCTTTCTTT. Translated, it gives CASSWGNQETEAFF.

V usage is TRBV30 and J usage is TRBJ2-2, with 7 bases lining up with TRBD1. CDR1 and CDR2 (germline): GTSNPN, SVGIG (reference sequence). The J segment lost 5 bases and the V segment lost 3 bases, leaving 12 bases of the junction unmatched. This CDR3 spans 16 amino acids. CDR3 loop: CAWRDTGVTLTGELFF. The CDR3 bases are TGTGCCTGGAGGGATACAGGGGTAACTTTGACCGGGGAGCTGTTTTTT.

The gene calls are TRBV5-1 and TRBJ1-1, with a tentative D call TRBD1 (6 bases). Looked up from germline, CDR1 is SGHRS and CDR2 is YFSETQ. V lost 6 bases, J lost 9 bases, and 21 bases lay in between. The CDR3 covers 14 residues. CDR3 nucleotides: TGCGCCAGCACCAAGGGGGACTATGACTCTAAAGCTTTCTTT. It is translated as CASTKGDYDSKAFF.

This chain joins TRBV2 and TRBJ1-5, with 10 bases lining up with TRBD1. Germline V gives CDR1 SNHLY, CDR2 FYNNEI. Trimming cost V 6 bases and J 5 bases; bases outside gene matches: 7. The CDR3 spans 15 residues. The CDR3 protein is CASSTTGTGDQPQHF. In DNA, the CDR3 is TGTGCCAGCAGCACTACCGGGACAGGGGATCAGCCCCAGCATTTT.

The chain recombines TRBV5-1 with TRBJ2-7; D is ambiguous. V was clipped by 0 bases and J by 4 bases, with 14 bases between them. This CDR3 comprises 15 residues. Germline lookup yields CDR1 SGHRS and CDR2 YFSETQ. Here the CDR3 DNA reads TGCGCCAGCAGCTTGGATGGGCAGATATTTTACGAGCAGTACTTC. Its protein product is CASSLDGQIFYEQYF.

This sequence joins TRBV4-2 and TRBJ2-7, with D maybe TRBD1 (5 bases). V was pared by 0 bases and J by 3 bases, with 15 bases between. Per the germline V gene, CDR1 is LGHNA and CDR2 is YNFKEQ. The CDR3 loop spans 16 amino acids. The CDR3, as DNA: TGTGCCAGCAGCCAAGACGGTACAGCTAGGGGCTACGAGCAGTACTTC. Residues: CASSQDGTARGYEQYF.